The 29 T cell receptor beta chains listed next were all sequenced from one sample in a study of T cells after yellow fever vaccination. TCRdb re-called the 5' RACE reads through MiXCR, storing one row per CDR3 protein. The profile covers some 500,000 distinct CDR3 sequences, with approximately 12% appearing a single time and around 15% taken by the ten largest. The material sequenced was PBMCs, taken on the day of the yellow fever booster vaccination. These TCRs come from a man aged 25-45 years who received the YFV17D yellow fever vaccine.

Regarding this clonotype: Mismatch with germline at one junction end may stem from a read error. The V gene is TRBV15, the J gene TRBJ2-1; possibly TRBD1 for D (6 bases). The CDR3 runs to 16 residues. Germline V gene lookup returns CDR1 LNHNV and CDR2 YYDKDF (reference sequence). The DNA for the CDR3 is TGTGCCACCAGCGGAGAGGGCAGGGGTCCAAACAATGAGCAGTTCTTC. It specifies CATSGEGRGPNNEQFF.

This clonotype was seen a handful of times. The chain combines TRBV6-1 with TRBJ1-2, with 9 bases identical to TRBD1. Germline V CDR1 and CDR2: MNHNS, SASEGT. The V and J ends lost 5 bases and 8 bases, in that order; junction bases with no gene match: 9. This CDR3 spans 14 amino acids. For the CDR3, the DNA is TGTGCCAGCAGTCCCGGGACAGGGTTCTCCGGCTACACCTTC. It translates to CASSPGTGFSGYTF.

There are a few counts of this clonotype. The chain is built from TRBV19 and TRBJ2-3; D ambiguous. The CDR3 consists of 14 residues. Germline CDR1 reads LNHDA; CDR2 reads SQIVND (reference sequence). V lost 4 bases and J lost 0, with 8 bases in between. CDR3 sequence: CASSTQDSTDTQYF. CDR3 nucleotide sequence: TGTGCCAGTAGTACTCAGGACAGCACAGATACGCAGTATTTT.

In its sample, this clonotype was seen a few times. The chain combines TRBV6-1 with TRBJ2-7; D gene ambiguous. This CDR3 is 14 amino acids long. Trimming removed 7 bases from V and 2 bases from J, with 15 bases in between. Germline V gene sequence: CDR1 MNHNS, CDR2 SASEGT. DNA of the CDR3: TGTGCCAGCATGTATCAGGACGGAGCCTACGAGCAGTACTTC. Protein product: CASMYQDGAYEQYF.

This clonotype was recorded at least ten times. The J gene is TRBJ1-1, the V gene TRBV20-1; TRBD1 matches at 8 bases. The CDR3 covers 13 residues. Looked up from germline, CDR1 is DFQATT and CDR2 is SNEGSKA (reference sequence). The V and J ends lost 2 bases and 1 base, in that order; junction bases with no gene match: 0. The CDR3 is CSARQGANTEAFF. CDR3 coding DNA: TGCAGTGCTAGACAGGGGGCGAACACTGAAGCTTTCTTT.

This clonotype was seen a few times. V and J are TRBV2 and TRBJ1-3; D uncertain. The germline V gene has CDR1 SNHLY and CDR2 FYNNEI. The V gene lost 1 base and the J gene lost 0 bases, with 7 bases spanning the gap. There are 15 residues in the CDR3. The CDR3 loop reads CASSEGRISGNTIYF. The CDR3 bases are TGTGCCAGCAGTGAAGGGCGGATCTCTGGAAACACCATATATTTT.

This clonotype was observed a few times. This sequence joins TRBV6-1 and TRBJ2-7; perhaps TRBD1 as D (6 bases). The length of the CDR3 is 15 residues. The germline V gene encodes CDR1 MNHNS and CDR2 SASEGT. Trimming stripped 8 bases from V and 6 bases from J, with 23 bases between. CDR3 sequence: CASGVRQGNAVEQYF. In DNA, the CDR3 is TGTGCCAGCGGGGTTAGGCAGGGGAACGCGGTCGAGCAGTACTTC.

The genes are TRBV5-4 and TRBJ1-6; tentatively, D is TRBD1 (5 bases). CDR3 length equals 14 residues. CDR1 and CDR2 from the germline V gene are SGHNT and YYREEE (reference sequence). Trimming took 1 base from V and 7 from J, leaving 9 bases between them. CDR3 coding DNA: TGTGCCAGCAGCTTGACAGGCAGAAATTCACCCCTCCACTTT. It codes for CASSLTGRNSPLHF.

The sample holds many counts of this clonotype. The chain recombines TRBV12-3 or TRBV12-4 with TRBJ2-1; TRBD2 matches at 9 bases. The CDR3 sequence is 20 residues long. The ends lost 6 bases at V and 2 bases at J; junction bases unmatched: 20. This chain's CDR3 is CASSSPWWGAGGLTYNEQFF. CDR3 sequence (DNA): TGTGCCAGCAGCTCCCCTTGGTGGGGAGCGGGAGGCTTGACCTACAATGAGCAGTTCTTC.

The chain uses TRBV15 and TRBJ2-1, with 13 nucleotides matching TRBD2. V was clipped by 0 bases and J by 6 bases; unmatched bases: 2. CDR3 length equals 16 residues. Germline-derived CDR1 and CDR2 are LNHNV and YYDKDF (reference sequence). CDR3 protein: CATSRDRLAGGNEQFF. CDR3 coding DNA: TGTGCCACCAGCAGAGACCGACTAGCGGGAGGCAATGAGCAGTTCTTC.

The J gene is TRBJ1-4, the V gene TRBV7-9; D is uncertain. This CDR3 comprises 15 residues. Per the germline V gene, CDR1 is SEHNR and CDR2 is FQNEAQ (reference sequence). Deletions cut 5 bases from V and 4 bases from J, with 14 bases between. The chain's CDR3 is CASSQAGINNEKLFF. The DNA of the CDR3 is TGTGCCAGCAGCCAAGCCGGGATTAATAATGAAAAACTGTTTTTT. The variable domain in full, completed from reference TRBV7-9 and TRBJ1-4, reads DTGVSQNPRHKITKRGQNVTFRCDPISEHNRLYWYRQTLGQGPEFLTYFQNEAQLEKSRLLSDRFSAERPKGSFSTLEIQRTEQGDSAMYLCASSQAGINNEKLFFGSGTQLSVL.

The genes are TRBV5-5 and TRBJ2-3, with 7 bases aligning to TRBD2. This CDR3 contains 15 residues. CDR1 and CDR2 from the germline V gene are SGHKS and YYEKEE (reference sequence). The V and J ends lost 4 bases and 1 base, in that order; junction bases with no gene match: 6. This CDR3 is CASSPLGGGTDTQYF. The CDR3 DNA reads TGTGCCAGCAGCCCTTTGGGGGGGGGCACAGATACGCAGTATTTT.

This clonotype has a handful of counts. The rearrangement links TRBV6-1 to TRBJ2-6; possibly TRBD2 for D (7 bases). V lost 7 bases and J lost 0, with 13 bases in between. CDR3 size: 16 residues. Germline CDR1 is MNHNS and CDR2 is SASEGT. CDR3 loop: CASIGRGDSGANVLTF. The CDR3, as DNA: TGTGCCAGCATAGGGAGGGGGGACTCTGGGGCCAACGTCCTGACTTTC.

This clonotype was detected a few times. J is TRBJ2-5 and V is TRBV27; 10 bases align to TRBD1. The germline CDR1 and CDR2 sequences are MNHEY and SMNVEV (reference sequence). This CDR3 comprises 15 residues. V gave up 0 bases and J gave up 2 bases; unmatched junction bases: 0. The CDR3 DNA follows: TGTGCCAGCAGTTTATCGGGACAGGGGCAAGAGACCCAGTACTTC. Amino acids: CASSLSGQGQETQYF.

This clonotype came up a few times. The gene calls are TRBV7-2 and TRBJ2-1; D is possibly TRBD2 (5 bases). This CDR3 has 15 residues. Per germline, CDR1 SGHTA and CDR2 FQGNSA. V lost 1 base, J lost 6 bases, and 13 bases lay in between. CDR3 sequence: CASSLVLVGSNEQFF. The CDR3 bases are TGTGCCAGCAGCTTAGTACTAGTAGGGTCCAATGAGCAGTTCTTC.

CDR3 coding DNA: TGTGCCAGCAGGTACACTAGCGGGAGGGCTGTAGAGCAGTTCTTC. Its protein is CASRYTSGRAVEQFF. The rearrangement joins TRBV6-5 to TRBJ2-1, with 13 bases lining up with TRBD2. Per the germline V gene, CDR1 is MNHEY and CDR2 is SVGAGI. V lost 6 bases and J lost 10; bases outside the gene matches: 9. This CDR3 spans 15 amino acids.

The chain has TRBV7-2 and TRBJ2-7, with TRBD1 matching 9 bases. J gave up 5 bases and V 2 bases, and 4 bases lay outside the gene matches. The CDR3 totals 14 residues. The germline V gene encodes CDR1 SGHTA and CDR2 FQGNSA. CDR3 DNA: TGTGCCAGCAGCTTAACAGGGGGCTTGAACGAGCAGTACTTC. Amino acids: CASSLTGGLNEQYF.

The chain recombines TRBV2 with TRBJ1-6, with a possible D match to TRBD1 (6 bases). The germline V gene encodes CDR1 SNHLY and CDR2 FYNNEI. CDR3 length equals 16 residues. V was trimmed by 2 bases and J by 9 bases, leaving 17 bases between them. CDR3 loop: CASSERGFSGSSPLHF. DNA for the CDR3: TGTGCCAGCAGTGAAAGGGGGTTCTCAGGTAGTTCACCCCTCCACTTT.

In this sample, this clonotype turned up many times. CDR3 amino acids: CASSIGSGGSDEQFF. The CDR3 nucleotides are TGCGCCAGCAGCATCGGGAGCGGGGGGAGCGATGAGCAGTTCTTC. The chain links TRBV5-1 to TRBJ2-1; 9 nucleotides agree with TRBD2. Trimming removed 4 bases from V and 8 bases from J; junction bases left unmatched: 10. The CDR3 runs 15 residues. Germline lookup yields CDR1 SGHRS and CDR2 YFSETQ. The full variable domain, rest sourced from reference TRBV5-1 and TRBJ2-1, is KAGVTQTPRYLIKTRGQQVTLSCSPISGHRSVSWYQQTPGQGLQFLFEYFSETQRNKGNFPGRFSGRQFSNSRSEMNVSTLELGDSALYLCASSIGSGGSDEQFFGPGTRLTVL.

At least ten counts were recorded for this clonotype. CDR3 sequence: CASSISGSEADTQYF. CDR3 coding DNA: TGTGCCAGCAGTATTAGCGGGAGTGAGGCAGATACGCAGTATTTT. The chain carries TRBV6-5 and TRBJ2-3; TRBD2 agrees at 9 bases. Germline V lookup: CDR1 MNHEY, CDR2 SVGAGI. This CDR3 has 15 amino acids. V trimming: 5 bases; J trimming: 4 bases; junction bases outside the gene matches: 7.

This rearrangement joins TRBV11-2 to TRBJ2-1; 11 bases are a match to TRBD2. Germline assignment: CDR1 SGHAT and CDR2 FQNNGV. With V trimmed by 4 bases and J by 7 bases, 18 bases remained unmatched. This CDR3 is built from 19 residues. CDR3 residues: CASSYRLAGLTPKINEQFF. In nucleotides, the CDR3 is TGTGCCAGCAGCTATCGACTAGCGGGACTGACTCCCAAAATTAATGAGCAGTTCTTC.

This clonotype was counted a few times. The chain carries TRBV30 and TRBJ2-5; D is perhaps TRBD1 or TRBD2 (7 bases each). Germline V lookup: CDR1 GTSNPN, CDR2 SVGIG (reference sequence). Trimming left V 4 bases short and J 4 bases short, with 19 bases between. The CDR3 totals 15 residues. The CDR3: CAWMSQGQRGETQYF. The CDR3 DNA is TGTGCCTGGATGTCGCAGGGACAGCGGGGAGAGACCCAGTACTTC.

This chain connects TRBV11-2 to TRBJ2-1; 8 bases are a match to TRBD1. Trimming removed 8 bases from V and 6 bases from J; junction bases left unmatched: 15. Germline-derived CDR1 and CDR2 are SGHAT and FQNNGV. The CDR3 is 16 residues long. The CDR3 here is CASVQGTGLASNEQFF. In DNA form, the CDR3 reads TGTGCCAGCGTACAAGGGACAGGACTGGCGAGCAATGAGCAGTTCTTC.

V gene TRBV15 combines with J gene TRBJ1-3; weak D call: TRBD1 (5 bases). The V gene lost 0 bases and the J gene lost 0 bases, with 6 bases spanning the gap. The germline gives CDR1 LNHNV, CDR2 YYDKDF (reference sequence). The length of the CDR3 is 15 residues. CDR3 sequence: CATSRDGGSGNTIYF. CDR3 DNA: TGTGCCACCAGCAGAGATGGGGGCTCTGGAAACACCATATATTTT. The full variable domain, in which reference TRBV15 and TRBJ1-3 provide the parts outside the CDR3, is DAMVIQNPRYQVTQFGKPVTLSCSQTLNHNVMYWYQQKSSQAPKLLFHYYDKDFNNEADTPDNFQSRRPNTSFCFLDIRSPGLGDTAMYLCATSRDGGSGNTIYFGEGSWLTVV.

The chain couples TRBV12-3 or TRBV12-4 to TRBJ1-6; D is unresolved. The CDR3 is made up of 13 amino acids. V lost 6 bases to trimming and J lost 9 bases, with 12 bases between them. The CDR3 protein is CASRAQEISPLHF. Here the CDR3 DNA reads TGTGCCAGCAGGGCTCAAGAAATTTCACCCCTCCACTTT.

This clonotype has more than one count but fewer than ten. The V gene is TRBV12-3 or TRBV12-4, the J gene TRBJ1-5; tentative D call: TRBD1 (5 bases). V gave up 3 bases and J gave up 7 bases, with 13 bases separating them. This CDR3 has 14 residues. CDR3 coding DNA: TGTGCCAGCAGTTTTTGGGGTCGGGACCAGCCCCAGCATTTT. Translation gives CASSFWGRDQPQHF.

The V and J genes are TRBV15 and TRBJ2-3; TRBD2 matches 7 bases. With V trimmed by 1 base and J by 1 base, 2 bases remained unmatched. Germline V gives CDR1 LNHNV, CDR2 YYDKDF (reference sequence). The CDR3 is 15 amino acids. CDR3 region: CATSRVTSGTDTQYF. As DNA, the CDR3 is TGTGCCACCAGCAGAGTTACTAGCGGCACAGATACGCAGTATTTT.

This clonotype was seen a handful of times. The rearrangement links TRBV27 to TRBJ2-1; 12 bases align to TRBD2. With V trimmed by 5 bases and J by 0 bases, 8 bases remained unmatched. The CDR3 sequence is 18 residues long. Per the germline V gene, CDR1 is MNHEY and CDR2 is SMNVEV (reference sequence). The CDR3 here is CASSILAGGTVSYNEQFF. The CDR3 DNA follows: TGTGCCAGCAGTATCCTAGCGGGAGGGACCGTCTCCTACAATGAGCAGTTCTTC.

DNA for the CDR3: TGTGCCAGCAAGGAGGGAGGGCCTAACACCGGGGAGCTGTTTTTT. This encodes CASKEGGPNTGELFF. The chain links TRBV7-8 to TRBJ2-2; 7 nucleotides align to TRBD2. The CDR3 is made up of 15 amino acids. V shed 7 bases, J shed 2 bases, and the junction held 7 bases outside the gene matches. CDR1 and CDR2 from the germline V gene are SGHVS and FQNEAQ.